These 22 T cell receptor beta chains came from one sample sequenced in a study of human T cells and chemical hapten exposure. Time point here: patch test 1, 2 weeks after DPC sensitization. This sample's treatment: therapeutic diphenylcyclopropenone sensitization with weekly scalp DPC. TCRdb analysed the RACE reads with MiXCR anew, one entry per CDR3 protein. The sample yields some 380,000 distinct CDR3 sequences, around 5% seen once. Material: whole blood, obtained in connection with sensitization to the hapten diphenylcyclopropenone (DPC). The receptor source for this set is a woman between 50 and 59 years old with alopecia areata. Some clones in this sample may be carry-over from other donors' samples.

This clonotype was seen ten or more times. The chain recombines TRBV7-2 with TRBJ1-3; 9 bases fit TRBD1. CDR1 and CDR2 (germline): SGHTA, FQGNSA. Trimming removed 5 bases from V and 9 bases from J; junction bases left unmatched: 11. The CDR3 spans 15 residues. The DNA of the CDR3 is TGTGCCAGCAGCCAAACGGGACAGGGTTGGGCCACCATATATTTT. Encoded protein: CASSQTGQGWATIYF.

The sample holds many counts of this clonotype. The CDR3 here is CSVEPEAGYNEQFF. The CDR3 DNA sequence: TGCAGCGTTGAACCGGAAGCAGGGTACAATGAGCAGTTCTTC. The chain employs TRBV29-1 and TRBJ2-1, with D perhaps TRBD1 (5 bases). The CDR3 has 14 amino acids. V lost 2 bases, J lost 4 bases, and 12 bases lay in between. From germline, CDR1 is SQVTM and CDR2 ANQGSEA.

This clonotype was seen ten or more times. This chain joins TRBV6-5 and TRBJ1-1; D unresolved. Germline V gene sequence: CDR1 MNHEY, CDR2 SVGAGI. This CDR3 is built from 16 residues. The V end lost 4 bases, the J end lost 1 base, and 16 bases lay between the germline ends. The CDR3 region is CASSSPPQVPNTEAFF. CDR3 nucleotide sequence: TGTGCCAGCAGTTCCCCCCCGCAGGTCCCGAACACTGAAGCTTTCTTT.

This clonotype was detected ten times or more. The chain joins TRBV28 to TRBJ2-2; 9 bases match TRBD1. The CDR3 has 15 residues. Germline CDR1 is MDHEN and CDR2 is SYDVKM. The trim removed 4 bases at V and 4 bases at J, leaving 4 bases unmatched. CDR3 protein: CASSSQGAGTGELFF. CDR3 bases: TGTGCCAGCAGTTCACAGGGGGCGGGCACCGGGGAGCTGTTTTTT.

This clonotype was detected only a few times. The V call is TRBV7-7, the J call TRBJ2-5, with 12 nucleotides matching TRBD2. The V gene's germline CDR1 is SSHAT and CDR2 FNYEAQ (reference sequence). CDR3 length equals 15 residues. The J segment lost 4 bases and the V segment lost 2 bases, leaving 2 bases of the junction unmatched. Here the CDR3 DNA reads TGTGCCAGCAGCTTACCGGGACTAGCGGGAGAGACCCAGTACTTC. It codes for CASSLPGLAGETQYF. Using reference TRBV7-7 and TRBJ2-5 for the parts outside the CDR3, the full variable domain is GAGVSQSPRYKVTKRGQDVTLRCDPISSHATLYWYQQALGQGPEFLTYFNYEAQPDKSGLPSDRFSAERPEGSISTLTIQRTEQRDSAMYRCASSLPGLAGETQYFGPGTRLLVL.

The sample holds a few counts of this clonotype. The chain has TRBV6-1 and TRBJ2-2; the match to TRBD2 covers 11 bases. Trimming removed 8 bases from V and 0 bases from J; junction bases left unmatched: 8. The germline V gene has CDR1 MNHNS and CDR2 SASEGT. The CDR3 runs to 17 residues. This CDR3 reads CASFSGLAGSNTGELFF. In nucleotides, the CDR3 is TGTGCCAGCTTCTCAGGACTAGCGGGCTCGAACACCGGGGAGCTGTTTTTT.

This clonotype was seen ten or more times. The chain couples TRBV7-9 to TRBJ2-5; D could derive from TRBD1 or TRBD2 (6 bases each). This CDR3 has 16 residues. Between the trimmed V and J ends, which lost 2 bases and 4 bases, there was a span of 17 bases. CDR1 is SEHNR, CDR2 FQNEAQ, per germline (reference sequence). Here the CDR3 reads CASSLNGRGGRETQYF. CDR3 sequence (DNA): TGTGCCAGCAGCTTAAATGGCAGGGGAGGTCGAGAGACCCAGTACTTC.

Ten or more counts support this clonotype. CDR3 bases: TGCAGCGTTGATAGGACAGAGGGCGTGTATGGCTACACCTTC. It translates to CSVDRTEGVYGYTF. The chain uses TRBV29-1 and TRBJ1-2, with a possible D match to TRBD1 (6 bases). Between the trimmed V and J ends, which lost 3 bases and 5 bases, there was a span of 16 bases. The germline V gene encodes CDR1 SQVTM and CDR2 ANQGSEA. The CDR3 extends over 14 amino acids.

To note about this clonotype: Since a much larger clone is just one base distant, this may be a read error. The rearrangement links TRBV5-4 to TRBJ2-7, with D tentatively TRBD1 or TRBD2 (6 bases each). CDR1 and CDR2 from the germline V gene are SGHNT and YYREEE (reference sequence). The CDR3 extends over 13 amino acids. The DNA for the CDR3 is TGTGCCAGCAGCTCCACAGGGAGGAACGAGCTGTACTTC. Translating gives CASSSTGRNELYF.

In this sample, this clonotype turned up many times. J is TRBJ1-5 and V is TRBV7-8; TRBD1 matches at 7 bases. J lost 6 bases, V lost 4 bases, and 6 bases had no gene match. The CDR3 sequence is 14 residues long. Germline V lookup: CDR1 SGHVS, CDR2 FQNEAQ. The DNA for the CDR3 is TGTGCCAGCAGCTCCCGACAGGGTGTTCAGCCCCAGCATTTT. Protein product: CASSSRQGVQPQHF.

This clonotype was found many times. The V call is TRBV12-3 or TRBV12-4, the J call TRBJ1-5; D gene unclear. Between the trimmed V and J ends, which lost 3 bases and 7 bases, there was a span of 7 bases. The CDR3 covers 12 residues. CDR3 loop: CASSFGRQPQHF. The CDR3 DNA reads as TGTGCCAGCAGTTTCGGAAGGCAGCCCCAGCATTTT.

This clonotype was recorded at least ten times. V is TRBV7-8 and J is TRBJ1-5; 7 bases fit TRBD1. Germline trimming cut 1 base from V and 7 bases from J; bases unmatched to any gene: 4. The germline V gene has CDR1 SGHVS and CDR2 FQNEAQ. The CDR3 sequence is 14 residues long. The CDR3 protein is CASSLDRGSQPQHF. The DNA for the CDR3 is TGTGCCAGCAGCTTAGACAGGGGTAGCCAGCCCCAGCATTTT.

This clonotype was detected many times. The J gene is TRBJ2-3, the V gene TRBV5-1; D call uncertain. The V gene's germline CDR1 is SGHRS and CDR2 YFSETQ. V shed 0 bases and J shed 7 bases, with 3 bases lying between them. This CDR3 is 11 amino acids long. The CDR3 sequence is CASSLDYTQYF. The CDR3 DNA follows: TGCGCCAGCAGCTTGGACTATACGCAGTATTTT. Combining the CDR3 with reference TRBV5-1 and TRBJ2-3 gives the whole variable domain KAGVTQTPRYLIKTRGQQVTLSCSPISGHRSVSWYQQTPGQGLQFLFEYFSETQRNKGNFPGRFSGRQFSNSRSEMNVSTLELGDSALYLCASSLDYTQYFGPGTRLTVL.

CDR3 sequence: CASSVWADSYEQYF. CDR3 nucleotide sequence: TGTGCCAGCAGCGTATGGGCGGATTCCTACGAGCAGTACTTC. The rearrangement uses TRBV9 and TRBJ2-7; no reliable D call. Germline CDR1 and CDR2: SGDLS and YYNGEE. CDR3 length: 14 residues. V was trimmed by 1 base and J by 1 base, leaving 9 bases between them.

The CDR3 loop is CATSRELSEAFF. CDR3 bases: TGTGCCACCAGCAGAGAACTCAGTGAAGCTTTCTTT. This chain uses TRBV15 with TRBJ1-1; D gene unclear. Germline V gene lookup returns CDR1 LNHNV and CDR2 YYDKDF (reference sequence). V lost 0 bases to trimming and J lost 7 bases, with 6 bases between them. The CDR3 length is 12 residues.

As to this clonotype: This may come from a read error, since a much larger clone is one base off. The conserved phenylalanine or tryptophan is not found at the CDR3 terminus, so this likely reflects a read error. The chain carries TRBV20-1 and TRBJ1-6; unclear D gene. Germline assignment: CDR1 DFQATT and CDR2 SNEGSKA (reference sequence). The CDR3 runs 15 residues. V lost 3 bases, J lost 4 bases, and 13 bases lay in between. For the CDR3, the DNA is TGCAGTGCTAGGCCGGGAGTTGTTTATAATTCACCCCTCCACCTT. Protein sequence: CSARPGVVYNSPLHL.

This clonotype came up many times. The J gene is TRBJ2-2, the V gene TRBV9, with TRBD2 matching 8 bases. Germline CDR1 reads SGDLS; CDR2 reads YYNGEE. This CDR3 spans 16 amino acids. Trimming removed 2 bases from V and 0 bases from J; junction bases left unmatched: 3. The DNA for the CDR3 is TGTGCCAGCAGCGTCGTAGCGGGATCGAACACCGGGGAGCTGTTTTTT. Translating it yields CASSVVAGSNTGELFF.

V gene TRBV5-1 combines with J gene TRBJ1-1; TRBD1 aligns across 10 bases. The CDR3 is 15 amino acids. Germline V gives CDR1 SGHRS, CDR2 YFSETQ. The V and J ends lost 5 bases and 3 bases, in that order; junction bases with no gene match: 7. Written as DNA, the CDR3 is TGCGCCAGCAGAACCCACGGGACAGGGGACACTGAAGCTTTCTTT. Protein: CASRTHGTGDTEAFF.

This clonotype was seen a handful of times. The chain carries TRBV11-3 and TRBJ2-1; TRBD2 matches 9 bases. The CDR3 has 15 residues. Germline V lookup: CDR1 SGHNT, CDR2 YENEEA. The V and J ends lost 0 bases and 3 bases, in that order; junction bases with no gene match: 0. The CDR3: CASSLERGGYNEQFF. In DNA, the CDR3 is TGTGCCAGCAGCTTAGAGCGGGGGGGCTACAATGAGCAGTTCTTC.

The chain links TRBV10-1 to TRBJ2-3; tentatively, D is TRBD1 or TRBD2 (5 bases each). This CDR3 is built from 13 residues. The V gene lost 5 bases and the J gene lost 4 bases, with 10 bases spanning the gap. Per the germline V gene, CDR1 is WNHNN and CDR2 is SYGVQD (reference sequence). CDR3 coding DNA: TGCGCCAGCAGTTCCGGGGCATCAGATACGCAGTATTTT. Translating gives CASSSGASDTQYF.

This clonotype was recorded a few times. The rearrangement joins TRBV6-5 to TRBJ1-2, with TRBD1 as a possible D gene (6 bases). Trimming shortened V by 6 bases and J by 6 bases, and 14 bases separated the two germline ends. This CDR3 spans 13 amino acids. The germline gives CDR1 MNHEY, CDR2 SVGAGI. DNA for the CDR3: TGTGCCAGCAGCTATTTACAGGGCGATGGCTACACCTTC. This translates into CASSYLQGDGYTF.

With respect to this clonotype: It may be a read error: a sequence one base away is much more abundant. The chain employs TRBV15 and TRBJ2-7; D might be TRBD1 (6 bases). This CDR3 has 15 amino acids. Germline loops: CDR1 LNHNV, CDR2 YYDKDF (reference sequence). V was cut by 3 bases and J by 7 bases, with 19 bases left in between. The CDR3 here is CATSSDLGGQREQYF. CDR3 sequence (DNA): TGTGCCACCAGCAGTGATTTGGGCGGACAGCGGGAGCAGTACTTC.